This TCR beta chain originates from a study of shared clonotypes between healthy human individuals. Study observations and caveats: Measured sharing among donors was expected to vary with sequencing depth.

For every subset, genomic DNA was evenly distributed across several immunoSEQ plates. Profiling relied on immunoSEQ multiplex PCR, and the TCRdb table lists in-frame clones only, not all of them. Among 950,000 to 1,100,000 clones listed, more than 75% were seen once. CDR1 SQVTM and CDR2 ANQGSEA come from the germline V gene. The CDR3 loop spans 13 amino acids. Trimming stripped 3 bases from V and 1 base from J, with 9 bases between. A word on this clone: As yet, its antigen is unknown.

Sequenced: memory CD4+ T cells from PBMCs. Regarding subset: CD45RA-negative fraction. This sequence was found in a man younger than 30 in good health. Some clones in this sample may be carry-over from other donors' samples. The rearrangement joins TRBV29-1 to TRBJ2-5; D possibly corresponds to TRBD2 (6 bases). CDR3 in amino acids: CSVENSGQETQYF. CDR3 DNA: TGCAGCGTTGAGAATAGCGGCCAAGAGACCCAGTACTTC. Together with reference TRBV29-1 and TRBJ2-5, the CDR3 gives the full variable domain: SAVISQKPSRDICQRGTSLTIQCQVDSQVTMMFWYRQQPGQSLTLIATANQGSEATYESGFVIDKFPISRPNLTFSTLTVSNMSPEDSSIYLCSVENSGQETQYFGPGTRLLVL.